These 25 T cell receptor beta chains share one sample of origin, sequenced in a study of cytomegalovirus exposure and HLA in healthy donors (TCRdb year 2017). The method was the immunoSEQ multiplex PCR assay. A mixture of 60 forward primers for TCR Vbeta segments and 13 reverse primers for TCR Jbeta segments was used in the multiplex PCR. The source is immuneACCESS, and TCRdb retained only in-frame sequences with V and J called. Part of the clones is not carried over; for the studies checked, unresolved V genes explain less than half of this, and the remainder is unexplained. This sample gives around 92,000 clones in total; about 84% of them show up just once. Approximately 2% of the sample comes from the top ten. The sample comprised PBMCs. The receptors here all came from a man aged 18 to 29 in good health and CMV-seronegative.

The CDR3 loop reads CAWTGSENQPQHF. The CDR3 DNA sequence: TGTGCCTGGACAGGTAGTGAAAATCAGCCCCAGCATTTT. This sequence joins TRBV30 and TRBJ1-5; D is unclear. The CDR3 runs 13 residues. Germline V gene data show CDR1 as GTSNPN and CDR2 as SVGIG (reference sequence). V lost 4 bases and J lost 4, with 11 bases in between.

The V and J genes are TRBV9 and TRBJ2-1; 13 nucleotides agree with TRBD2. The CDR3 runs 20 residues. Germline trimming cut 1 base from V and 0 bases from J; bases unmatched to any gene: 10. Germline V gene lookup returns CDR1 SGDLS and CDR2 YYNGEE. The CDR3 region has the DNA TGTGCCAGCAGCGTACGGGGGGGGACTAGCGGGGACCACTCCTACAATGAGCAGTTCTTC. Translated, it gives CASSVRGGTSGDHSYNEQFF.

This chain joins TRBV6-5 and TRBJ2-3, with D unresolved. The CDR3 is made up of 14 amino acids. V was cut by 0 bases and J by 0 bases, with 4 bases left in between. Germline loops: CDR1 MNHEY, CDR2 SVGAGI. The CDR3 region has the DNA TGTGCCAGCAGTTACTCGACTAGCACAGATACGCAGTATTTT. Protein: CASSYSTSTDTQYF.

This clone was found a few times. This chain links TRBV9 with TRBJ2-4; 8 bases agree with TRBD2. The CDR3 runs 16 residues. The germline V gene encodes CDR1 SGDLS and CDR2 YYNGEE. Germline trimming cut 2 bases from V and 4 bases from J; bases unmatched to any gene: 8. Here the CDR3 DNA reads TGTGCCAGCAGCGTGGGTGGGAGCGGGGGTAAAAACATTCAGTACTTC. Protein product: CASSVGGSGGKNIQYF.

This rearrangement joins TRBV7-9 to TRBJ1-2, with TRBD1 matching over 9 bases. CDR1 is SEHNR, CDR2 FQNEAQ, per germline (reference sequence). This CDR3 has 12 residues. V dropped 5 bases and J dropped 10; count of bases not matched to a gene: 5. DNA for the CDR3: TGTGCCAGCAGCCGCGACAGGGGGGACTACACCTTC. Residues: CASSRDRGDYTF. The full variable domain, completed using reference TRBV7-9 and TRBJ1-2, is DTGVSQNPRHKITKRGQNVTFRCDPISEHNRLYWYRQTLGQGPEFLTYFQNEAQLEKSRLLSDRFSAERPKGSFSTLEIQRTEQGDSAMYLCASSRDRGDYTFGSGTRLTVV.

This chain joins TRBV28 and TRBJ2-3, with 8 bases matching TRBD1. This CDR3 is 15 amino acids long. With 5 bases clipped from V and 4 bases from J, the junction kept 8 bases outside the gene matches. From germline, CDR1 is MDHEN and CDR2 SYDVKM. The CDR3 sequence is CASSSRGLGSDTQYF. The DNA for the CDR3 is TGTGCCAGCAGTAGCAGGGGGCTAGGGTCAGATACGCAGTATTTT.

The DNA of the CDR3 is TGTGCCAGCAGTTTATTCGGCACAGATACGCAGTATTTT. Its translation: CASSLFGTDTQYF. The chain couples TRBV27 to TRBJ2-3; D remains unclear. Germline lookup yields CDR1 MNHEY and CDR2 SMNVEV (reference sequence). The V gene lost 1 base and the J gene lost 1 base, with 3 bases spanning the gap. CDR3 length: 13 residues.

This rearrangement joins TRBV6-6 to TRBJ2-5; 7 bases map to TRBD1. CDR3 length: 13 residues. The V and J ends lost 8 bases and 7 bases, in that order; junction bases with no gene match: 10. Germline-derived CDR1 and CDR2 are MNHNY and SVGAGI (reference sequence). CDR3 DNA: TGTGCCAGCCATCCAGGGGGAGTCGGGACCCAGTACTTC. It codes for CASHPGGVGTQYF.

This clone was detected only a few times. The chain has TRBV14 and TRBJ2-5, with D possibly matching TRBD2 (5 bases). The CDR3 spans 15 residues. Trimming stripped 3 bases from V and 5 bases from J, with 16 bases between. Germline lookup yields CDR1 SGHDN and CDR2 FVKESK. For the CDR3, the DNA is TGTGCCAGCAGCCAGTTCGGGGTGGGTCTCGAGACCCAGTACTTC. It specifies CASSQFGVGLETQYF.

The V call is TRBV29-1, the J call TRBJ1-2; 7 nucleotides agree with TRBD1. The CDR3 has 12 amino acids. CDR1 is SQVTM, CDR2 ANQGSEA, per germline. V gave up 3 bases and J gave up 7 bases; unmatched junction bases: 5. As DNA, the CDR3 is TGCAGCGTTGATGCAGGGGGAGGTGGCTACACCTTC. This sequence encodes CSVDAGGGGYTF. The variable domain in full, with the rest retrieved from reference TRBV29-1 and TRBJ1-2, is SAVISQKPSRDICQRGTSLTIQCQVDSQVTMMFWYRQQPGQSLTLIATANQGSEATYESGFVIDKFPISRPNLTFSTLTVSNMSPEDSSIYLCSVDAGGGGYTFGSGTRLTVV.

V is TRBV18 and J is TRBJ1-5; D remains ambiguous. The V end lost 3 bases, the J end lost 1 base, and 4 bases lay between the germline ends. The CDR3 is made up of 13 amino acids. Germline lookup yields CDR1 KGHSH and CDR2 LQKENI. The CDR3: CASSPGSNQPQHF. Written as DNA, the CDR3 is TGTGCCAGCTCACCGGGCAGCAATCAGCCCCAGCATTTT. The full variable domain, its missing parts supplied by reference TRBV18 and TRBJ1-5, is NAGVMQNPRHLVRRRGQEARLRCSPMKGHSHVYWYRQLPEEGLKFMVYLQKENIIDESGMPKERFSAEFPKEGPSILRIQQVVRGDSAAYFCASSPGSNQPQHFGDGTRLSIL.

The chain links TRBV7-9 to TRBJ2-7; no definite D call. Trimming cost V 1 base and J 9 bases, with 10 bases left between them. This CDR3 is built from 12 residues. Germline V gives CDR1 SEHNR, CDR2 FQNEAQ (reference sequence). The CDR3 DNA reads TGTGCCAGCAGCTTAGAGCGCAGTCGGCAGTACTTC. This sequence encodes CASSLERSRQYF.

The chain has TRBV10-2 and TRBJ1-4, with D maybe TRBD1 (5 bases). CDR3 length: 12 amino acids. V lost 3 bases and J lost 8, with 7 bases in between. In germline, CDR1 is WSHSY, CDR2 SAAADI. The CDR3 bases are TGCGCCAGCAGTGAATGGACAGAAAAACTGTTTTTT. Protein sequence: CASSEWTEKLFF.

This clone appeared once. This chain's CDR3 is CASSGLEETQYF. CDR3 coding DNA: TGTGCCAGCAGTGGACTGGAAGAGACCCAGTACTTC. The J gene is TRBJ2-5, the V gene TRBV7-9; possible D gene TRBD2, 5 bases. Germline V gene sequence: CDR1 SEHNR, CDR2 FQNEAQ (reference sequence). The CDR3 contains 12 residues. Trimming removed 6 bases at V and 3 bases at J, with 8 bases between.

This clone was seen a few times. The same CDR3 arises from other DNA sequences in this sample as well. V is TRBV2 and J is TRBJ1-6, with D possibly being TRBD1 (5 bases). Germline loops: CDR1 SNHLY, CDR2 FYNNEI. The CDR3 length is 13 residues. V was shortened by 4 bases and J by 7 bases, with 8 bases between the two germline ends. In DNA, the CDR3 is TGTGCCAGCAGTGGGGGCAACAATTCACCCCTCCACTTT. Its translation is CASSGGNNSPLHF.

Only a few counts were recorded for this clone. The chain has TRBV5-1 and TRBJ1-2; TRBD1 aligns across 7 bases. This CDR3 has 14 amino acids. The V gene end was trimmed by 5 bases and the J gene end by 6 bases; junction bases not matched to a gene: 10. Germline-derived CDR1 and CDR2 are SGHRS and YFSETQ. CDR3 sequence reads: CASRGSTGTDGYTF. Written as DNA, the CDR3 is TGCGCCAGCAGAGGGTCTACCGGGACAGATGGCTACACCTTC.

J is TRBJ2-3 and V is TRBV10-3, with TRBD2 matching over 13 bases. CDR3 length: 16 amino acids. The junction had 7 bases not matched to a gene; V was cut back by 10 bases and J by 0 bases. Germline V gives CDR1 ENHRY, CDR2 SYGVKD. CDR3 bases: TGTGCCACCCGACTAGCGGGGGGCACTAGCACAGATACGCAGTATTTT. Residues: CATRLAGGTSTDTQYF.

V gene TRBV19 combines with J gene TRBJ1-1; D unclear. V lost 6 bases to trimming and J lost 5 bases, with 13 bases between them. The CDR3 has 13 amino acids. Germline loops: CDR1 LNHDA, CDR2 SQIVND (reference sequence). DNA of the CDR3: TGTGCCAGTAGGCCGACCGGAGGGACTGAAGCTTTCTTT. Translating it yields CASRPTGGTEAFF.

The V gene is TRBV5-1, the J gene TRBJ1-1, with no clear D. The CDR3 loop spans 14 amino acids. Germline-derived CDR1 and CDR2 are SGHRS and YFSETQ. Trimming took 0 bases from V and 3 from J, leaving 9 bases between them. The CDR3 protein is CASSLGDGYTEAFF. CDR3 sequence (DNA): TGCGCCAGCAGCTTGGGAGACGGGTACACTGAAGCTTTCTTT.

This clone was seen more than once but under ten times. The V and J genes are TRBV7-2 and TRBJ2-7; 8 nucleotides agree with TRBD2. The germline CDR1 and CDR2 sequences are SGHTA and FQGNSA. J gave up 2 bases and V 5 bases, and 8 bases lay outside the gene matches. This CDR3 comprises 15 residues. The CDR3 spells CASSRIGAGAYEQYF. The CDR3 nucleotides are TGTGCCAGCAGCCGGATTGGAGCGGGGGCCTACGAGCAGTACTTC.

The chain has TRBV7-9 and TRBJ2-3; 7 bases agree with TRBD1. Germline values: CDR1 SEHNR, CDR2 FQNEAQ (reference sequence). The CDR3 contains 15 residues. Trimming took 4 bases from V and 0 from J; bases not matched to a gene: 4. Here the CDR3 DNA reads TGTGCCAGCAGCTCCGGACAGGTTAGCACAGATACGCAGTATTTT. This gives the protein CASSSGQVSTDTQYF.

This sequence joins TRBV9 and TRBJ2-7; D remains unclear. Germline lookup yields CDR1 SGDLS and CDR2 YYNGEE. The CDR3 spans 15 residues. Trimming took off 0 bases at V and 4 bases at J, with 14 bases between the two ends. CDR3 coding DNA: TGTGCCAGCAGCGTAGGACTCGAGACCGATTACGAGCAGTACTTC. Translated, it gives CASSVGLETDYEQYF.

This clone was counted a few times. This chain joins TRBV18 and TRBJ1-3; 9 positions match TRBD1. CDR3 length equals 15 residues. The junction had 3 bases not matched to a gene; V was cut back by 3 bases and J by 3 bases. The germline V gene encodes CDR1 KGHSH and CDR2 LQKENI. The CDR3 protein is CASSPGQGYGNTIYF. CDR3 nucleotides: TGTGCCAGCTCACCGGGACAGGGATATGGAAACACCATATATTTT.

The chain has TRBV4-1 and TRBJ2-3; D possibly corresponds to TRBD1 (6 bases). Trimming shortened V by 3 bases and J by 6 bases, and 19 bases separated the two germline ends. Germline-derived CDR1 and CDR2 are MGHRA and YSYEKL. This CDR3 has 16 residues. CDR3 sequence (DNA): TGCGCCAGCAGCCACCCGAAAAGGGGGAAGGGCGATACGCAGTATTTT. Amino acid sequence: CASSHPKRGKGDTQYF.

This chain joins TRBV9 and TRBJ2-1; 8 bases line up with TRBD2. Germline V CDR1 and CDR2: SGDLS, YYNGEE. V shed 10 bases, J shed 3 bases, and the junction held 9 bases outside the gene matches. CDR3 length equals 14 residues. The CDR3 reads CASSISGSYNEQFF. The CDR3 region has the DNA TGTGCCTCCTCCATCAGCGGGAGCTACAATGAGCAGTTCTTC.